The TCR beta chain described here comes from a study of read filtering for tumor transcriptome and immune sequencing. At the time of active disease, bone marrow was collected from every patient. The library was built from 400 ng RNA with molecular barcoded adaptors for alpha/delta and beta/gamma chains. TCRdb re-called the reads with MiXCR, one entry per CDR3 protein. The sample carries about 39,000 distinct CDR3 sequences, over 11% recorded once. The sample holds many counts of this clonotype. This sequence was found in a donor at least 40 years old with multiple myeloma. The specimen sequenced was a population of CD138-negative cells sorted from bone marrow.

CDR3 sequence reads: CASSLEGGQVDTQYF. CDR3 nucleotide sequence: TGCGCCAGCAGCTTGGAAGGGGGACAGGTTGATACGCAGTATTTT. The rearrangement uses TRBV5-1 and TRBJ2-3, with 8 bases fitting TRBD1. Germline CDR1 reads SGHRS; CDR2 reads YFSETQ. CDR3 length: 15 amino acids. With 0 bases clipped from V and 6 bases from J, the junction kept 6 bases outside the gene matches.